These T cell receptor beta chains were read from a single sample in a study of blood T cell repertoires in COVID-19. Assay: immunoSEQ multiplex PCR; the TCRdb copy retains only in-frame clones and omits some. The sample lists around 310,000 clones, roughly 91% occurring once. Sequencing was done on a sample of PBMCs or T cells enriched from blood (not recorded which). The receptors here all came from a woman aged 25 to 39 who had recovered from COVID-19. The CDR3 runs from the conserved cysteine through the conserved F or W. Fields, in order: D gene, V gene, J gene, clone size, CDR3 DNA, CDR3 protein. The D gene is left open where the match is weak. Size is omitted from some rows. Given values are once, few, many or a class for expanded clones.

D gene: TRBD1; V gene: TRBV28; J gene: TRBJ1-5; clone size: NA; CDR3 DNA: TGTGCCAGCAGGGACAGGGGAGGTCAGCCCCAGCATTTT; CDR3 protein: CASRDRGGQPQHF
D gene: NA; V gene: TRBV18; J gene: TRBJ1-2; clone size: NA; CDR3 DNA: TGTGCCAGCTCACCACAGGGGCGCGACTATGGCTACACCTTC; CDR3 protein: CASSPQGRDYGYTF
D gene: TRBD1; V gene: TRBV7-9; J gene: TRBJ1-3; clone size: NA; CDR3 DNA: TGTGCCACCCTGGCAGGGACAGGCTCTGGAAACACCATATATTTT; CDR3 protein: CATLAGTGSGNTIYF
D gene: NA; V gene: TRBV18; J gene: TRBJ1-1; clone size: NA; CDR3 DNA: TGTGCCAGCTCCCCATATTTGGGGAGGACGATGAACACTGAAGCTTTCTTT; CDR3 protein: CASSPYLGRTMNTEAFF
D gene: TRBD1; V gene: TRBV14; J gene: TRBJ2-1; clone size: NA; CDR3 DNA: TGTGCCAGCAGCCTCGGGACAGTCACTGAGCAGTTCTTC; CDR3 protein: CASSLGTVTEQFF
D gene: NA; V gene: TRBV7-8; J gene: TRBJ1-3; clone size: few; CDR3 DNA: TGTGCCAGCAGCTTATCGGGATACTCTGGAAACACCATATATTTT; CDR3 protein: CASSLSGYSGNTIYF
D gene: NA; V gene: TRBV30; J gene: TRBJ2-3; clone size: NA; CDR3 DNA: TGTGCCTGGAGTGTCGGCGGTAGTGGGGATACGCAGTATTTT; CDR3 protein: CAWSVGGSGDTQYF
D gene: TRBD2; V gene: TRBV20-1; J gene: TRBJ2-1; clone size: NA; CDR3 DNA: TGCAGTGCCAGTGGAGGATACAAGACTAGCGGGAGAGTCCGCAATGAGCAGTTCTTC; CDR3 protein: CSASGGYKTSGRVRNEQFF
D gene: TRBD2; V gene: TRBV19; J gene: TRBJ2-7; clone size: NA; CDR3 DNA: TGTGCCAGTAGTACTGGAGGCCAGTTAGGGACTAGCGGAGATTACGAGCAGTACTTC; CDR3 protein: CASSTGGQLGTSGDYEQYF
D gene: NA; V gene: TRBV11-2; J gene: TRBJ1-1; clone size: NA; CDR3 DNA: TGTGCCAGCAGCCCACGTTTCGTGGAGGGGAGGTCTCCTGAAGCTTTCTTT; CDR3 protein: CASSPRFVEGRSPEAFF
D gene: NA; V gene: TRBV5-1; J gene: TRBJ2-7; clone size: NA; CDR3 DNA: TGCGCCAGCAGCTTACAGGTGCAATCCTACGAGCAGTACTTC; CDR3 protein: CASSLQVQSYEQYF
D gene: NA; V gene: TRBV12-2; J gene: TRBJ2-2; clone size: NA; CDR3 DNA: TGTGCAAGTCGCTTAGGTGACAGAATAACCACAGGGGACCGCACCGGGGAGCTGTTTTTT; CDR3 protein: CASRLGDRITTGDRTGELFF
D gene: NA; V gene: TRBV20-1; J gene: TRBJ1-2; clone size: NA; CDR3 DNA: TGCAGTGCTAGTCGGGGGGTAATATTCTATGGCTACACCTTC; CDR3 protein: CSASRGVIFYGYTF
D gene: TRBD1; V gene: TRBV24-1; J gene: TRBJ1-5; clone size: NA; CDR3 DNA: TGTGCCACCAGTGATCCGACAGGGGGATTTGGCAATCAGCCCCAGCATTTT; CDR3 protein: CATSDPTGGFGNQPQHF
D gene: TRBD2; V gene: TRBV5-6; J gene: TRBJ2-7; clone size: NA; CDR3 DNA: TGTGCCAGCAGCTGGGGACTAGCGGGAGGGTATCTCTACGAGCAGTACTTC; CDR3 protein: CASSWGLAGGYLYEQYF
D gene: NA; V gene: TRBV20-1; J gene: TRBJ2-7; clone size: NA; CDR3 DNA: TGCAGTGCTACCAGATCCTACGAGCAGTACTTC; CDR3 protein: CSATRSYEQYF
D gene: NA; V gene: TRBV6-5; J gene: TRBJ2-7; clone size: NA; CDR3 DNA: TGTGCCAGCAGTTACTCGCAACGGAGCTCCTACGAGCAGTACTTC; CDR3 protein: CASSYSQRSSYEQYF
D gene: NA; V gene: TRBV25-1; J gene: TRBJ2-7; clone size: once; CDR3 DNA: TGTGCCAGCAGTGATAGCTACGAGCAGTACTTC; CDR3 protein: CASSDSYEQYF
D gene: NA; V gene: TRBV10-2; J gene: TRBJ2-7; clone size: NA; CDR3 DNA: TGCGCCAGCAGTGAGTCGGAACAGGGCTCCTACGAGCAGTACTTC; CDR3 protein: CASSESEQGSYEQYF
D gene: TRBD1; V gene: TRBV5-1; J gene: TRBJ2-1; clone size: NA; CDR3 DNA: TGCGCCAGCAGCTTGCCGACACTCAGGGGGTACAATGAGCAGTTCTTC; CDR3 protein: CASSLPTLRGYNEQFF
D gene: NA; V gene: TRBV12-5; J gene: TRBJ1-5; clone size: NA; CDR3 DNA: TGTGCTAGTGGTATAAATATAGGGGGTTTAGACAATCAGCCCCAGCATTTT; CDR3 protein: CASGINIGGLDNQPQHF
D gene: NA; V gene: TRBV10-3; J gene: TRBJ1-4; clone size: once; CDR3 DNA: TGTGCCATCTCCGGGTCTTCAACTAATGAAAAACTGTTTTTT; CDR3 protein: CAISGSSTNEKLFF
D gene: TRBD2; V gene: TRBV28; J gene: TRBJ2-1; clone size: NA; CDR3 DNA: TGTGCCAGCATAGCGGGAGACTCCTACAATGAGCAGTTCTTC; CDR3 protein: CASIAGDSYNEQFF
D gene: TRBD2; V gene: TRBV27; J gene: TRBJ2-7; clone size: NA; CDR3 DNA: TGTGCCAGCAGTCTCCTGACTAGCGGGAGTTTGTACGAGCAGTACTTC; CDR3 protein: CASSLLTSGSLYEQYF
D gene: TRBD1; V gene: TRBV19; J gene: TRBJ1-4; clone size: NA; CDR3 DNA: TGTGCCAGTAGTCCACGGGACAGGGTCGGGAGTGAAAAACTGTTTTTT; CDR3 protein: CASSPRDRVGSEKLFF
D gene: TRBD1; V gene: TRBV28; J gene: TRBJ1-1; clone size: NA; CDR3 DNA: TGTGCCAGCAGTGACAGGGGTGGGTATACTGAAGCTTTCTTT; CDR3 protein: CASSDRGGYTEAFF
D gene: NA; V gene: TRBV28; J gene: TRBJ1-2; clone size: NA; CDR3 DNA: TGTGCCAGCACCGCATCGAGGTCGGGCGGGGCCTATGGCTACACCTTC; CDR3 protein: CASTASRSGGAYGYTF
D gene: NA; V gene: TRBV5-4; J gene: TRBJ1-2; clone size: NA; CDR3 DNA: TGTGCCAGCAGCCTCCAGGGGACCTCCCAAGGGGCCACCTTC; CDR3 protein: CASSLQGTSQGATF